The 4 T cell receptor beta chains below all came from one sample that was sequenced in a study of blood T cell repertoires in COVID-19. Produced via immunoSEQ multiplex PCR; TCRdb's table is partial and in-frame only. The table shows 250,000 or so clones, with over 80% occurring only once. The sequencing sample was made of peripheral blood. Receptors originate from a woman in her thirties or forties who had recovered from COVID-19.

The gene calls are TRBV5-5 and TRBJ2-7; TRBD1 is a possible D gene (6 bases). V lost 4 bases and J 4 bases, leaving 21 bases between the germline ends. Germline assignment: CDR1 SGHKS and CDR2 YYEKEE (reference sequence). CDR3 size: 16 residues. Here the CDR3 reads CASSPGPGATYYEQYF. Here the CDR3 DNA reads TGTGCCAGCAGCCCGGGGCCAGGGGCAACATATTACGAGCAGTACTTC.

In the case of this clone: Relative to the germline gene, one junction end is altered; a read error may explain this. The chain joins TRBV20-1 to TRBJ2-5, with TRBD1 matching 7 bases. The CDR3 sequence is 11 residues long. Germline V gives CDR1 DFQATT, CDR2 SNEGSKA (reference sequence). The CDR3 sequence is CSASGQEIQYF. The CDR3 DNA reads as TGCAGTGCTAGTGGACAGGAGATCCAGTACTTC.

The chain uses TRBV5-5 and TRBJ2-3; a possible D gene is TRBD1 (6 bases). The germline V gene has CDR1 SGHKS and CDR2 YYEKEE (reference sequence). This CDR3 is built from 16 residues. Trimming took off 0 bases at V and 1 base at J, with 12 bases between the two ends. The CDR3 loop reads CASSLDFSGGTDTQYF. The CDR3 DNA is TGTGCCAGCAGCTTGGATTTTTCAGGGGGCACAGATACGCAGTATTTT. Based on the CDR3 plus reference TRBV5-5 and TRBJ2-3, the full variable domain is DAGVTQSPTHLIKTRGQQVTLRCSPISGHKSVSWYQQVLGQGPQFIFQYYEKEERGRGNFPDRFSARQFPNYSSELNVNALLLGDSALYLCASSLDFSGGTDTQYFGPGTRLTVL.

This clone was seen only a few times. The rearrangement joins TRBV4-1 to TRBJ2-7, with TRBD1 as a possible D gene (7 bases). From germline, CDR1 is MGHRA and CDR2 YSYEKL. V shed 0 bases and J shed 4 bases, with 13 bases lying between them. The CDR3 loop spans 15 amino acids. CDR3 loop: CASSQDYRGLYEQYF. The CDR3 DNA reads TGCGCCAGCAGCCAAGACTACAGGGGACTGTACGAGCAGTACTTC.